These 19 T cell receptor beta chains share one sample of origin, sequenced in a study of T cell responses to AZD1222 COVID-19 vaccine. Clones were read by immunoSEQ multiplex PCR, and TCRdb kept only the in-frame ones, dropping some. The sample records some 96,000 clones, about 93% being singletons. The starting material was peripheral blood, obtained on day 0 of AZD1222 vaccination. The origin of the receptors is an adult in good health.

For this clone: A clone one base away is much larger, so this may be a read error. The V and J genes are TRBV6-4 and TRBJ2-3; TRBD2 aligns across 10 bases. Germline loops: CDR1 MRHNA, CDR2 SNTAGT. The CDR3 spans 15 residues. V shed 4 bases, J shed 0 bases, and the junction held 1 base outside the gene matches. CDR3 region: CASSATSGSTDTQYF. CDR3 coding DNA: TGTGCCAGCAGTGCGACTAGCGGGAGCACAGATACGCAGTATTTT.

The CDR3 nucleotides read TGCGCCAGCAGCGACAGGAGCGAGCAGTACTTC. Translated: CASSDRSEQYF. The genes are TRBV4-1 and TRBJ2-7, with D possibly being TRBD1 (6 bases). The V and J ends lost 5 bases and 6 bases respectively, with 8 bases between them. CDR3 length equals 11 residues. CDR1 and CDR2 from the germline V gene are MGHRA and YSYEKL.

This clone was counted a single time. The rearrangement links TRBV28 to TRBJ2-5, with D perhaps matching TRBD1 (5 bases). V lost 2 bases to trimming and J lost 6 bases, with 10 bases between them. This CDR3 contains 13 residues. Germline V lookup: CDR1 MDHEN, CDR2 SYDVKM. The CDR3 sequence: CASSLGAAKTQYF. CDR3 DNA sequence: TGTGCCAGCAGTTTAGGGGCTGCGAAGACCCAGTACTTC.

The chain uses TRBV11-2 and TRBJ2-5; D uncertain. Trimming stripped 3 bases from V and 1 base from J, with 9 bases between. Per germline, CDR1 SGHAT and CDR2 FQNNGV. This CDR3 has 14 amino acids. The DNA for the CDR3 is TGTGCCAGCAGCTTCGAAATAGGCCAAGAGACCCAGTACTTC. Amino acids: CASSFEIGQETQYF.

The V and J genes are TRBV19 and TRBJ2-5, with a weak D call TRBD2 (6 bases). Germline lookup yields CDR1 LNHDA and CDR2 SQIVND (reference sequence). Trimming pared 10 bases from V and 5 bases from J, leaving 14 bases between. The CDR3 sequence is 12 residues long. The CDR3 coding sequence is TGTGCCACCGGGGACTTTTCGGAGACCCAGTACTTC. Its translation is CATGDFSETQYF.

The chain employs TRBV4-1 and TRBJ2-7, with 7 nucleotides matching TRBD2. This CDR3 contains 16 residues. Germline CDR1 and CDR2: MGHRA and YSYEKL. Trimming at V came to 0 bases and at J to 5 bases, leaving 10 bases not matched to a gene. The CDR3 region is CASSQEGGGRVHEQYF. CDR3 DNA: TGCGCCAGCAGCCAAGAGGGCGGCGGGAGAGTCCACGAGCAGTACTTC.

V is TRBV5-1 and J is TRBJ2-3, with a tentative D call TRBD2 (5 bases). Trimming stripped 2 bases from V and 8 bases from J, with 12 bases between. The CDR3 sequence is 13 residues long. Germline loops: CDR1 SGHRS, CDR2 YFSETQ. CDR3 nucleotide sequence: TGCGCCAGCAGCTTAACTCTAGCTTCTACGCAGTATTTT. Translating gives CASSLTLASTQYF.

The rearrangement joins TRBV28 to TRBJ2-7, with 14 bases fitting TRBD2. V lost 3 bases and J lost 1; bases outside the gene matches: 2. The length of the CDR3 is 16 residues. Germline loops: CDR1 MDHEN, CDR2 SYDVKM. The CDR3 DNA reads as TGTGCCAGCAGTTTCGGACTAGCGGGGGGATCCTACGAGCAGTACTTC. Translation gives CASSFGLAGGSYEQYF.

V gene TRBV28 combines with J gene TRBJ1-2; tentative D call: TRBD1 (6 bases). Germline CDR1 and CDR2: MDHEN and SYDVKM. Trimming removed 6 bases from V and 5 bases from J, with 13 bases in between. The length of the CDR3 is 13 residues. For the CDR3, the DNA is TGTGCCAGCAGCCAACAGGGCCCTTATGGCTACACCTTC. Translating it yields CASSQQGPYGYTF.

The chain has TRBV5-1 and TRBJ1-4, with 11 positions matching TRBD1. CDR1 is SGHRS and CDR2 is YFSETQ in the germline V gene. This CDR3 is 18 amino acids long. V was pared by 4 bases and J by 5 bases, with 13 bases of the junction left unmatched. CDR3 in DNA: TGCGCCAGCAGCGCCGGCTGGACAGGGGGCGGTGTGAATGAAAAACTGTTTTTT. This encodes CASSAGWTGGGVNEKLFF.

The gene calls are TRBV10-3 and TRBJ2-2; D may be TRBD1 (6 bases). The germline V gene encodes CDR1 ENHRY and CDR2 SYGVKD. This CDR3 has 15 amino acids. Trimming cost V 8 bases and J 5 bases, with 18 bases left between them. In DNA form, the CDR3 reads TGTGCCATCCCCCGCGGAACAGGGTGGACCGGGGAGCTGTTTTTT. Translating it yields CAIPRGTGWTGELFF.

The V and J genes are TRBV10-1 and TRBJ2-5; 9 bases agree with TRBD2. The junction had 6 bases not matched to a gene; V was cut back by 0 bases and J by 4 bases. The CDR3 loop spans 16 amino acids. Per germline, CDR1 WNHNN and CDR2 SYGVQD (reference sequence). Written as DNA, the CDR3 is TGCGCCAGCAGTGAGTCGACCCTAGCGGGACGAGAGACCCAGTACTTC. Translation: CASSESTLAGRETQYF.

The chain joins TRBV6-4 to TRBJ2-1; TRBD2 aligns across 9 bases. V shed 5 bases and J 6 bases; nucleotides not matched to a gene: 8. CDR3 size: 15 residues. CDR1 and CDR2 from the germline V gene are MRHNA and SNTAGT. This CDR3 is CASSPTGTSINEQFF. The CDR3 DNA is TGTGCCAGCAGTCCCACCGGGACTAGCATCAATGAGCAGTTCTTC.

The CDR3 here is CAISYAGQGGEETQYF. CDR3 bases: TGTGCCATCAGTTACGCGGGACAGGGGGGGGAAGAGACCCAGTACTTC. This chain uses TRBV10-3 with TRBJ2-5; 11 nucleotides line up with TRBD1. CDR3 length equals 16 residues. V shed 5 bases and J 3 bases; nucleotides not matched to a gene: 8. CDR1 and CDR2 from the germline V gene are ENHRY and SYGVKD.

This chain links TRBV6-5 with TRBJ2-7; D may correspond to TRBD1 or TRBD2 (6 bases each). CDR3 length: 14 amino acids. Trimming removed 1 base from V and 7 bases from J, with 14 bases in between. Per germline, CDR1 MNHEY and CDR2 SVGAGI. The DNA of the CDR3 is TGTGCCAGCAGTTACTATACGGGGGCAGAGGAGCAGTACTTC. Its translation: CASSYYTGAEEQYF.

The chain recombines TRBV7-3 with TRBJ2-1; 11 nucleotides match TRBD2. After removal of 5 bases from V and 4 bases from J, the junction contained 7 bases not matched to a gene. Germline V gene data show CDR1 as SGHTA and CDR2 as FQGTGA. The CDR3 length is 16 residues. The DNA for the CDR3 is TGTGCCAGCAGCCCCCAGACTAGCGGGGATTACAATGAGCAGTTCTTC. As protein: CASSPQTSGDYNEQFF.

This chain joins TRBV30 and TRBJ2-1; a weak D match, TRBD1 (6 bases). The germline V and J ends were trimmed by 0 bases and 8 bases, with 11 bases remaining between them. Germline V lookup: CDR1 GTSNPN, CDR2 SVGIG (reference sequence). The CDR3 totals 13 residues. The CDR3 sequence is CAWSVQGRDEQFF. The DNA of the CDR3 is TGTGCCTGGAGTGTACAGGGAAGAGATGAGCAGTTCTTC.

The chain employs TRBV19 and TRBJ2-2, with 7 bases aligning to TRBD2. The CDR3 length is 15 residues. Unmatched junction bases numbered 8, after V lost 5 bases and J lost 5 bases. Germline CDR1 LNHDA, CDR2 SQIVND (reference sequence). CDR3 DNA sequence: TGTGCCAGTAGTGCCCGACTAGCTCGTACCGGGGAGCTGTTTTTT. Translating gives CASSARLARTGELFF.

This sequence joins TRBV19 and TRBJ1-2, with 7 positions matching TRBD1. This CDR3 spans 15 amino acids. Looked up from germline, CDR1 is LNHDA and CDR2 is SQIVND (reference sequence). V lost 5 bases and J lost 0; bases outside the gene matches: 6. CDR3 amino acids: CASSPDRRSNYGYTF. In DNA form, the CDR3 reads TGTGCCAGTAGTCCGGACAGGAGATCTAACTATGGCTACACCTTC.